The 23 T cell receptor beta chains presented below share a single source sample, sequenced in a study of shared clonotypes between healthy human individuals. Generated by immunoSEQ multiplex PCR, the TCRdb table keeps only in-frame clones and is missing some. The sample consists of around 1,900,000 clones, 85% to 95% of them appearing once. Naivety among CD8 cells was defined by CD45RO negativity and positive CCR7 selection, thereby excluding terminally differentiated effector memory CD45RA+ cells. Sample: naive CD8+ T cells from PBMCs. These receptor sequences come from a man between 18 and 29 years old in good health. Some clones in this sample may be carry-over from other donors' samples.

This chain joins TRBV19 and TRBJ1-5; D is possibly TRBD1 (6 bases). The V end lost 2 bases, the J end lost 12 bases, and 14 bases lay between the germline ends. The length of the CDR3 is 13 residues. Germline V gene data show CDR1 as LNHDA and CDR2 as SQIVND (reference sequence). DNA for the CDR3: TGTGCCAGTAGTATAACCCCTGGACAGATCCAGCATTTT. It yields the protein CASSITPGQIQHF.

The rearrangement links TRBV29-1 to TRBJ1-1; D unresolved. The germline CDR1 and CDR2 sequences are SQVTM and ANQGSEA. The ends were cut back, 3 bases at V and 3 bases at J, with 8 bases in the middle. This CDR3 is 12 amino acids long. CDR3 in amino acids: CSVDEGYTEAFF. The CDR3 nucleotides are TGCAGCGTTGATGAAGGGTACACTGAAGCTTTCTTT.

The V and J genes are TRBV9 and TRBJ1-3; 7 positions match TRBD1. The CDR3 consists of 19 residues. The germline V gene has CDR1 SGDLS and CDR2 YYNGEE. V gave up 3 bases and J gave up 0 bases; unmatched junction bases: 15. CDR3 loop: CASSAPTGSSEPSGNTIYF. The CDR3 DNA follows: TGTGCCAGCAGCGCACCGACAGGGTCCTCTGAACCCTCTGGAAACACCATATATTTT.

J is TRBJ2-4 and V is TRBV7-9; 9 bases match TRBD1. In germline, CDR1 is SEHNR, CDR2 FQNEAQ (reference sequence). Germline trimming cut 4 bases from V and 0 bases from J; bases unmatched to any gene: 4. The CDR3 runs 16 residues. The CDR3 region has the DNA TGTGCCAGCAGCTCCCGGGACAGGGAAGCCAAAAACATTCAGTACTTC. This translates into CASSSRDREAKNIQYF.

This chain links TRBV9 with TRBJ1-3; a possible D gene is TRBD1 (5 bases). V was clipped by 2 bases and J by 0 bases, with 18 bases between them. The CDR3 length is 18 residues. Germline assignment: CDR1 SGDLS and CDR2 YYNGEE. CDR3 amino acids: CASSVRSRDGHSGNTIYF. The CDR3 DNA reads TGTGCCAGCAGCGTCCGTAGCAGGGACGGGCACTCTGGAAACACCATATATTTT.

The J gene is TRBJ2-3, the V gene TRBV5-6; D is ambiguous. The V end was cut by 2 bases, the J end by 1 base, with 8 bases between. This CDR3 has 14 residues. The germline V gene encodes CDR1 SGHDT and CDR2 YYEEEE. The CDR3 is CASSLSQRTDTQYF. CDR3 in DNA: TGTGCCAGCAGCTTATCACAGCGCACAGATACGCAGTATTTT.

The chain joins TRBV10-3 to TRBJ2-7; 8 nucleotides line up with TRBD2. In germline, CDR1 is ENHRY, CDR2 SYGVKD. V lost 4 bases, J lost 4 bases, and 6 bases stayed unmatched. This CDR3 is built from 14 residues. As DNA, the CDR3 is TGTGCCATCAGTGCTCTAGCGGGTGGGTACGAGCAGTACTTC. It codes for CAISALAGGYEQYF.

The chain uses TRBV7-9 and TRBJ2-3, with 8 bases that match TRBD2. The CDR3 sequence is 16 residues long. Germline CDR1 reads SEHNR; CDR2 reads FQNEAQ (reference sequence). The V and J ends lost 0 bases and 4 bases, in that order; junction bases with no gene match: 6. CDR3 DNA sequence: TGTGCCAGCAGCTTAGCCACTAGCGGCGGCCCAGATACGCAGTATTTT. It specifies CASSLATSGGPDTQYF.

This clone showed up just once. CDR3 bases: TGTGCCAGCTCACGGGACACCTTTAACTATGGCTACACCTTC. It translates to CASSRDTFNYGYTF. The chain combines TRBV18 with TRBJ1-2, with D possibly TRBD1 on 6 matching bases. The germline gives CDR1 KGHSH, CDR2 LQKENI. Between the trimmed V and J ends, which lost 4 bases and 1 base, there was a span of 10 bases. This CDR3 has 14 residues.

The chain uses TRBV27 and TRBJ2-1, with D possibly being TRBD2 (5 bases). CDR1 MNHEY and CDR2 SMNVEV come from the germline V gene (reference sequence). The CDR3 totals 14 residues. V lost 2 bases, J lost 3 bases, and 8 bases lay in between. CDR3 residues: CASSLRGYYNEQFF. The CDR3 DNA sequence: TGTGCCAGCAGTTTACGGGGTTACTACAATGAGCAGTTCTTC.

V and J are TRBV11-2 and TRBJ2-1; TRBD2 matches at 11 bases. The trim removed 3 bases at V and 8 bases at J, leaving 9 bases unmatched. Germline V gives CDR1 SGHAT, CDR2 FQNNGV. This CDR3 has 16 residues. The CDR3, as DNA: TGTGCCAGCAGCTTGAGAACTAGCGGGAGTAACGATGAGCAGTTCTTC. Protein: CASSLRTSGSNDEQFF.

This chain joins TRBV4-3 and TRBJ2-5; 14 bases align to TRBD2. The CDR3 consists of 15 residues. Germline assignment: CDR1 LGHNA and CDR2 YSLEER. Losses at the gene ends were 6 bases for V and 5 bases for J; bases not matched to a gene: 5. The CDR3 protein is CASRVGTSGSETQYF. As DNA, the CDR3 is TGCGCCAGCAGGGTCGGGACTAGCGGGAGTGAGACCCAGTACTTC.

This sequence joins TRBV29-1 and TRBJ2-3; D is possibly TRBD1 (6 bases). The germline V and J ends were trimmed by 4 bases and 0 bases, with 20 bases remaining between them. CDR3 length: 17 residues. Germline CDR1 is SQVTM and CDR2 is ANQGSEA. The CDR3 DNA follows: TGCAGCGTTGGAAGGGATTTGACAGGCACTAGCACAGATACGCAGTATTTT. Protein product: CSVGRDLTGTSTDTQYF.

The chain is built from TRBV9 and TRBJ1-1, with D perhaps TRBD1 (5 bases). Germline values: CDR1 SGDLS, CDR2 YYNGEE. V lost 3 bases and J 8 bases, leaving 17 bases between the germline ends. This CDR3 spans 14 amino acids. Written as DNA, the CDR3 is TGTGCCAGCAGCGGGACTGACTCAGGGCTGGAAGCTTTCTTT. It translates to CASSGTDSGLEAFF.

About this clone itself: Other DNA variants within this sample encode the same CDR3. The rearrangement uses TRBV2 and TRBJ2-3; maybe TRBD1 (6 bases). V lost 3 bases and J lost 2, with 12 bases in between. CDR1 is SNHLY, CDR2 FYNNEI, per germline. The CDR3 consists of 15 residues. The CDR3 DNA follows: TGTGCCAGCAGTGATCGTGGGGGCCTCACAGATACGCAGTATTTT. Translation: CASSDRGGLTDTQYF.

Concerning this clone: Other DNA sequences within the sample encode an identical CDR3. The J gene is TRBJ1-1, the V gene TRBV27, with D maybe TRBD1 (6 bases). Germline V gene data show CDR1 as MNHEY and CDR2 as SMNVEV (reference sequence). The germline V and J ends were trimmed by 5 bases and 4 bases, with 11 bases remaining between them. This CDR3 has 13 amino acids. DNA for the CDR3: TGTGCCAGCAGTCCCCAGGGGCCCACTGAAGCTTTCTTT. Its translation: CASSPQGPTEAFF.

The chain uses TRBV27 and TRBJ2-1; possibly TRBD1 for D (5 bases). CDR3 size: 13 residues. CDR1 and CDR2 (germline): MNHEY, SMNVEV (reference sequence). V was cut by 6 bases and J by 9 bases, with 15 bases left in between. This CDR3 is CASRVLGASEQFF. CDR3 DNA: TGTGCCAGCAGAGTTCTAGGGGCAAGTGAGCAGTTCTTC.

This chain joins TRBV15 and TRBJ2-7, with D possibly matching TRBD2 (6 bases). This CDR3 is 15 amino acids long. Germline V lookup: CDR1 LNHNV, CDR2 YYDKDF (reference sequence). Trimming took off 0 bases at V and 2 bases at J, with 11 bases between the two ends. The CDR3 DNA is TGTGCCACCAGCAGAGACGGAGGGGACGCCTACGAGCAGTACTTC. It encodes CATSRDGGDAYEQYF. The variable domain in full, with the rest retrieved from reference TRBV15 and TRBJ2-7, is DAMVIQNPRYQVTQFGKPVTLSCSQTLNHNVMYWYQQKSSQAPKLLFHYYDKDFNNEADTPDNFQSRRPNTSFCFLDIRSPGLGDTAMYLCATSRDGGDAYEQYFGPGTRLTVT.

On this clone itself: The sample has other DNA sequences that encode this CDR3 too. The genes are TRBV7-9 and TRBJ1-1; no reliable D call. Trimming took off 5 bases at V and 6 bases at J, with 10 bases between the two ends. Germline lookup yields CDR1 SEHNR and CDR2 FQNEAQ (reference sequence). This CDR3 is 12 amino acids long. The CDR3 DNA follows: TGTGCCAGCAGCCCCGGCGGGGCTGAAGCTTTCTTT. Its protein product is CASSPGGAEAFF.

The chain links TRBV6-5 to TRBJ2-3; D unresolved. Germline V gives CDR1 MNHEY, CDR2 SVGAGI. The CDR3 covers 15 residues. V was pared by 5 bases and J by 2 bases, with 14 bases between. CDR3 sequence reads: CASSPSARDTDTQYF. Written as DNA, the CDR3 is TGTGCCAGCAGTCCTAGTGCGCGAGACACAGATACGCAGTATTTT.

This clone was recorded a few times. Other DNA sequences of this sample code for an identical CDR3. The chain carries TRBV27 and TRBJ2-7, with D perhaps matching TRBD1 (6 bases). CDR3 size: 13 residues. Trimming cost V 6 bases and J 1 base, with 10 bases left between them. Germline CDR1 MNHEY, CDR2 SMNVEV (reference sequence). Here the CDR3 DNA reads TGTGCCAGCAGCTACAGGGTTTCCTACGAGCAGTACTTC. Translation gives CASSYRVSYEQYF.

The chain uses TRBV6-6 and TRBJ1-1; unclear D gene. From germline, CDR1 is MNHNY and CDR2 SVGAGI (reference sequence). V lost 4 bases and J lost 4, with 13 bases in between. CDR3 length: 14 residues. CDR3 sequence reads: CASSSDPTITEAFF. The CDR3 nucleotides read TGTGCCAGCAGTTCCGACCCGACAATCACTGAAGCTTTCTTT.

This chain connects TRBV7-9 to TRBJ2-1; D is unclear. Trimming took off 4 bases at V and 8 bases at J, with 21 bases between the two ends. Germline assignment: CDR1 SEHNR and CDR2 FQNEAQ (reference sequence). CDR3 length: 16 amino acids. In DNA form, the CDR3 reads TGTGCCAGCAGCTCTAACCCCCCGAGCCCTGACGATGAGCAGTTCTTC. Amino acids: CASSSNPPSPDDEQFF.